Presented here are 29 T cell receptor beta chains from one specimen sequenced in a study of shared clonotypes between healthy human individuals. Only in-frame clones appear in the TCRdb table, and some are missing; sequencing was by immunoSEQ multiplex PCR. The sample carries 450,000 or so clones, 75% to 80% recorded once. Sequencing used PBMCs. The receptors were gathered from a woman aged 40 to 50 in good health. Some clones in this sample may be carry-over from other donors' samples.

A single count supports this clone. J is TRBJ1-1 and V is TRBV7-9, with D hard to call. Germline loops: CDR1 SEHNR, CDR2 FQNEAQ (reference sequence). V gave up 4 bases and J gave up 1 base, with 7 bases separating them. The CDR3 totals 13 residues. The DNA of the CDR3 is TGTGCCAGCAGCTCCGGGTCGAACACTGAAGCTTTCTTT. It yields the protein CASSSGSNTEAFF.

V is TRBV7-9 and J is TRBJ2-7, with TRBD1 matching 7 bases. Germline V gene lookup returns CDR1 SEHNR and CDR2 FQNEAQ (reference sequence). V lost 4 bases to trimming and J lost 2 bases; unmatched junction nucleotides: 11. CDR3 length equals 16 residues. CDR3 region: CASSSDGTARTYEQYF. The CDR3 DNA reads as TGTGCCAGCAGCTCCGACGGGACAGCCAGGACCTACGAGCAGTACTTC.

The genes are TRBV10-3 and TRBJ2-6; a weak D match, TRBD2 (5 bases). V was cut by 1 base and J by 2 bases, with 6 bases left in between. In germline, CDR1 is ENHRY, CDR2 SYGVKD. The CDR3 is 15 amino acids. The CDR3: CAISEFGAGANVLTF. CDR3 bases: TGTGCCATCAGTGAGTTCGGGGCTGGGGCCAACGTCCTGACTTTC.

The chain joins TRBV27 to TRBJ2-1; D remains unclear. Germline CDR1 is MNHEY and CDR2 is SMNVEV (reference sequence). CDR3 length: 12 amino acids. The V gene lost 7 bases and the J gene lost 5 bases, with 9 bases spanning the gap. For the CDR3, the DNA is TGTGCCAGCAAGAGAGTACACAATGAGCAGTTCTTC. It yields the protein CASKRVHNEQFF.

This clone came up once. A far larger clone is just one base off, so this is likely a read error. The gene calls are TRBV7-9 and TRBJ2-7; D unresolved. Germline loops: CDR1 SEHNR, CDR2 FQNEAQ (reference sequence). The CDR3 has 14 residues. Trimming took 5 bases from V and 6 from J, leaving 17 bases between them. CDR3 amino acids: CASSGSTRWAEQYF. The CDR3 bases are TGTGCCAGCAGCGGAAGCACGAGATGGGCCGAGCAGTACTTC. The whole variable domain, filled in from reference TRBV7-9 and TRBJ2-7, reads DTGVSQNPRHKITKRGQNVTFRCDPISEHNRLYWYRQTLGQGPEFLTYFQNEAQLEKSRLLSDRFSAERPKGSFSTLEIQRTEQGDSAMYLCASSGSTRWAEQYFGPGTRLTVT.

The chain is built from TRBV10-2 and TRBJ1-1, with unresolved D. The V end lost 2 bases, the J end lost 1 base, and 5 bases lay between the germline ends. Germline V CDR1 and CDR2: WSHSY, SAAADI. This CDR3 spans 13 amino acids. This chain's CDR3 is CASSEQANTEAFF. DNA for the CDR3: TGCGCCAGCAGTGAGCAGGCGAACACTGAAGCTTTCTTT.

This clone appeared a few times. This rearrangement joins TRBV30 to TRBJ2-3; D gene uncertain. The CDR3 contains 12 residues. V was trimmed by 0 bases and J by 6 bases, leaving 7 bases between them. Germline lookup yields CDR1 GTSNPN and CDR2 SVGIG (reference sequence). DNA for the CDR3: TGTGCCTGGAGTGTAACGTTGGATACGCAGTATTTT. It codes for CAWSVTLDTQYF.

The chain has TRBV10-3 and TRBJ1-2; tentative D call: TRBD1 (6 bases). CDR3 size: 13 residues. CDR1 is ENHRY, CDR2 SYGVKD, per germline. The V and J ends lost 9 bases and 6 bases respectively, with 17 bases between them. CDR3 sequence (DNA): TGTGCCATGACTACAGGGATAAGTGATGGCTACACCTTC. Its translation: CAMTTGISDGYTF.

The chain couples TRBV19 to TRBJ1-1; 12 nucleotides line up with TRBD1. J was trimmed by 6 bases and V by 7 bases; bases with no gene match: 6. The CDR3 runs 14 residues. Germline values: CDR1 LNHDA, CDR2 SQIVND (reference sequence). DNA for the CDR3: TGTGCCAGTATGGGGACAGGGGGCGCCTCTGAAGCTTTCTTT. Translating it yields CASMGTGGASEAFF.

About this clone: At one end, the junction sequence differs from germline, possibly due to a read error. The chain uses TRBV9 and TRBJ1-4, with 7 positions matching TRBD1. The length of the CDR3 is 16 residues. Germline V CDR1 and CDR2: SGDLS, YYNGEE. The CDR3 spells CASSGAQGDRNEKLFF. DNA for the CDR3: TGTGCCAGCAGCGGAGCCCAGGGGGACAGAAATGAAAAGCTGTTTTTT.

The rearrangement uses TRBV5-1 and TRBJ1-2; D uncertain. The CDR3 totals 14 residues. Germline V gives CDR1 SGHRS, CDR2 YFSETQ. Between the trimmed V and J ends, which lost 1 base and 0 bases, there was a span of 7 bases. The CDR3 loop reads CASSLSSANYGYTF. The CDR3 DNA reads TGCGCCAGCAGCTTGAGCTCAGCTAACTATGGCTACACCTTC.

This clone is a singleton in its sample. This chain's CDR3 is CASSGPRRGRGDTQYF. CDR3 DNA: TGTGCCAGCAGCGGCCCCCGGCGCGGGAGGGGAGATACGCAGTATTTT. This chain links TRBV7-8 with TRBJ2-3; 9 nucleotides agree with TRBD2. CDR1 is SGHVS, CDR2 FQNEAQ, per germline. J was trimmed by 5 bases and V by 5 bases; bases with no gene match: 11. This CDR3 has 16 amino acids.

This clone was counted a few times. This rearrangement joins TRBV19 to TRBJ2-7; 7 nucleotides match TRBD1. The CDR3 has 17 residues. Germline V gene sequence: CDR1 LNHDA, CDR2 SQIVND (reference sequence). Trimming took 1 base from V and 7 from J; bases not matched to a gene: 16. The CDR3 loop reads CASSIGDSPGSRQEQYF. CDR3 DNA sequence: TGTGCCAGTAGTATAGGGGACAGCCCGGGATCTCGACAAGAGCAGTACTTC.

The chain links TRBV18 to TRBJ1-1; 8 nucleotides line up with TRBD1. This CDR3 contains 16 residues. V lost 5 bases to trimming and J lost 0 bases; unmatched junction nucleotides: 8. CDR1 KGHSH and CDR2 LQKENI come from the germline V gene. The DNA of the CDR3 is TGTGCCAGCTCAGAATTCGACAGGGGTTTGAACACTGAAGCTTTCTTT. It codes for CASSEFDRGLNTEAFF.

V usage is TRBV5-6 and J usage is TRBJ2-1, with 8 bases lining up with TRBD1. The V gene's germline CDR1 is SGHDT and CDR2 YYEEEE. The V and J ends lost 4 bases and 0 bases, in that order; junction bases with no gene match: 6. This CDR3 region has 16 residues. The CDR3 protein is CASSPTGALSYNEQFF. CDR3 sequence (DNA): TGTGCCAGCAGCCCGACAGGGGCCCTCTCCTACAATGAGCAGTTCTTC. Filled out from reference TRBV5-6 and TRBJ2-1, the complete variable domain reads DAGVTQSPTHLIKTRGQQVTLRCSPKSGHDTVSWYQQALGQGPQFIFQYYEEEERQRGNFPDRFSGHQFPNYSSELNVNALLLGDSALYLCASSPTGALSYNEQFFGPGTRLTVL.

The chain employs TRBV9 and TRBJ2-1; 9 positions agree with TRBD2. With V trimmed by 4 bases and J by 3 bases, 8 bases remained unmatched. Germline CDR1 reads SGDLS; CDR2 reads YYNGEE. The CDR3 runs to 16 residues. CDR3 bases: TGTGCCAGCAGCTCACGACTAGCGGAAAACTACAATGAGCAGTTCTTC. The encoded protein is CASSSRLAENYNEQFF.

This rearrangement joins TRBV10-2 to TRBJ2-1, with 8 bases aligning to TRBD1. The length of the CDR3 is 15 residues. CDR1 WSHSY and CDR2 SAAADI come from the germline V gene. The V and J ends lost 7 bases and 3 bases, in that order; junction bases with no gene match: 8. CDR3 sequence (DNA): TGCGCCAGCACATTGTCACAGGGGGTCTACAATGAGCAGTTCTTC. Protein product: CASTLSQGVYNEQFF.

This clone was seen only a few times. The V gene is TRBV19, the J gene TRBJ1-1; no reliable D call. V shed 4 bases and J shed 1 base, with 13 bases lying between them. CDR1 is LNHDA and CDR2 is SQIVND in the germline V gene (reference sequence). The CDR3 runs to 15 residues. DNA for the CDR3: TGTGCCAGTAGTACGTGGTCCGGAGAGAACACTGAAGCTTTCTTT. Translated: CASSTWSGENTEAFF.

This chain connects TRBV19 to TRBJ1-3, with D perhaps matching TRBD1 (6 bases). The V gene lost 5 bases and the J gene lost 1 base, with 9 bases spanning the gap. CDR3 size: 14 residues. Germline V gene sequence: CDR1 LNHDA, CDR2 SQIVND (reference sequence). The CDR3 nucleotides read TGTGCCAGTAGTTCACAGGGATCTGGAAACACCATATATTTT. Protein product: CASSSQGSGNTIYF.

The chain is built from TRBV18 and TRBJ1-5; tentative D call: TRBD1 (5 bases). Trimming stripped 9 bases from V and 3 bases from J, with 12 bases between. This CDR3 is 13 amino acids long. CDR1 is KGHSH, CDR2 LQKENI, per germline. The CDR3 spells CASSAGSNQPQHF. The CDR3 nucleotides are TGTGCCAGTTCAGCAGGGTCCAATCAGCCCCAGCATTTT.

The chain combines TRBV2 with TRBJ2-1; either TRBD1 or TRBD2 may supply D (5 bases each). V lost 8 bases, J lost 6 bases, and 17 bases lay in between. Germline loops: CDR1 SNHLY, CDR2 FYNNEI. This CDR3 has 14 amino acids. The CDR3 region is CASGTGHRGNEQFF. The CDR3 DNA reads as TGTGCCAGCGGGACGGGCCACCGGGGCAATGAGCAGTTCTTC.

For the CDR3, the DNA is TGCGCCAGCAGCTCCCAGACAGGGATGTGGACAGATACGCAGTATTTT. This codes for CASSSQTGMWTDTQYF. This rearrangement joins TRBV5-1 to TRBJ2-3, with TRBD1 matching 7 bases. The V gene end was trimmed by 3 bases and the J gene end by 3 bases; junction bases not matched to a gene: 10. The CDR3 has 16 residues. In germline, CDR1 is SGHRS, CDR2 YFSETQ.

Notes on this clone: A far bigger clonotype differs at one base, so this is likely a read error. This sequence joins TRBV28 and TRBJ2-1, with 7 bases aligning to TRBD1. The germline V gene has CDR1 MDHEN and CDR2 SYDVKM. The CDR3 is made up of 13 amino acids. CDR3 sequence reads: CASSRHRGSERFF. The CDR3 DNA sequence: TGTGCCAGCAGTCGCCACAGGGGCAGTGAGCGGTTCTTC.

This clone showed up just once. This chain connects TRBV15 to TRBJ2-7; 7 bases line up with TRBD1. Germline V gene data show CDR1 as LNHNV and CDR2 as YYDKDF (reference sequence). V lost 4 bases and J lost 0; bases outside the gene matches: 3. The CDR3 runs to 14 residues. The CDR3 loop is CATSTRGLSYEQYF. The CDR3 DNA reads as TGTGCCACCAGCACGAGGGGGCTCTCCTACGAGCAGTACTTC. Looking up the rest from reference TRBV15 and TRBJ2-7 gives the full variable domain: DAMVIQNPRYQVTQFGKPVTLSCSQTLNHNVMYWYQQKSSQAPKLLFHYYDKDFNNEADTPDNFQSRRPNTSFCFLDIRSPGLGDTAMYLCATSTRGLSYEQYFGPGTRLTVT.

This clone was seen only a few times. A read error may explain this, as a much larger clone is one base away. The chain carries TRBV29-1 and TRBJ2-3; TRBD2 agrees at 11 bases. This CDR3 has 17 residues. The germline V gene has CDR1 SQVTM and CDR2 ANQGSEA. CDR3 DNA: TGCAGCGTTGAATGGCTAGCGGGAGGTCACGGCACAGGTACGCAGTATTTT. Residues: CSVEWLAGGHGTGTQYF.

The genes are TRBV9 and TRBJ2-2; TRBD2 might be the D (6 bases). This CDR3 comprises 17 residues. The V and J ends lost 4 bases and 0 bases respectively, with 16 bases between them. From germline, CDR1 is SGDLS and CDR2 YYNGEE. The CDR3 here is CASSLGGWGANTGELFF. In nucleotides, the CDR3 is TGTGCCAGCAGCCTTGGAGGGTGGGGAGCGAACACCGGGGAGCTGTTTTTT.

This clone showed up many times. The CDR3, as DNA: TGTGCCACCAGCAGGGGGACAGCCTACAATGAGCAGTTCTTC. This sequence encodes CATSRGTAYNEQFF. V usage is TRBV15 and J usage is TRBJ2-1, with 7 nucleotides matching TRBD1. This CDR3 is built from 14 residues. Germline V CDR1 and CDR2: LNHNV, YYDKDF (reference sequence). J was trimmed by 2 bases and V by 3 bases; bases with no gene match: 1.

Turning to this clone: This may come from a read error, since a much larger clone is one base off. DNA of the CDR3: TGTGCCAGCAACTTAGGGACAGGGGCCTGGGAGCTGTTTTTT. Translating it yields CASNLGTGAWELFF. This chain joins TRBV11-2 and TRBJ2-2; 10 nucleotides align to TRBD1. CDR3 length: 14 amino acids. Per the germline V gene, CDR1 is SGHAT and CDR2 is FQNNGV.

On this clone itself: With a far larger clone one base away, a read error is the likely cause. The rearrangement uses TRBV4-2 and TRBJ1-5, with a tentative D call TRBD1 (6 bases). CDR3 length: 15 amino acids. CDR1 is LGHNA, CDR2 YNFKEQ, per germline. The CDR3 reads CASSQDEGGHQLQHF. CDR3 DNA: TGTGCCAGCAGCCAAGATGAGGGGGGCCATCAGCTCCAGCATTTT.